Listed below are T cell receptor beta chains from one sample, sequenced in a study of cytomegalovirus exposure and HLA in healthy donors. Assay: immunoSEQ multiplex PCR; the TCRdb copy retains only in-frame clones and omits some. The data show about 140,000 clones, approximately 76% seen once. Sequenced sample: PBMCs. These receptors came from a man in his forties or fifties in good health and CMV-seronegative. Both conserved end residues are part of each CDR3. Each record gives: V gene, J gene, CDR3 length, clone size, D gene, CDR3 DNA, CDR3 protein. A D gene is named only where the DNA matches it firmly. Where a row states a size, it is once, few, many or the class of an expanded clone; other rows omit it.

v_call: TRBV4-1
j_call: TRBJ2-3
cdr3_length: 18
clone_size: .
d_call: TRBD2
cdr3_nt: TGCGCCAGCAGCCACATCCTACCGGGACTAGGAGTCACAGATACGCAGTATTTT
cdr3_aa: CASSHILPGLGVTDTQYF

v_call: TRBV5-5
j_call: TRBJ2-7
cdr3_length: 15
clone_size: .
d_call: TRBD1
cdr3_nt: TGTGCCAGCAGCTTGGAAGGGACAGCCTCCTACGAGCAGTACTTC
cdr3_aa: CASSLEGTASYEQYF

v_call: TRBV2
j_call: TRBJ2-3
cdr3_length: 16
clone_size: .
d_call: .
cdr3_nt: TGTGCCAGCAGTGAGGAGTGGGGGGGGGCATCAGATACGCAGTATTTT
cdr3_aa: CASSEEWGGASDTQYF

v_call: TRBV6-5
j_call: TRBJ2-5
cdr3_length: 14
clone_size: .
d_call: .
cdr3_nt: TGTGCCAGCACCAAAACAGGTTCTCGTGATTCGCAGTACTTC
cdr3_aa: CASTKTGSRDSQYF

v_call: TRBV28
j_call: TRBJ2-3
cdr3_length: 16
clone_size: once
d_call: .
cdr3_nt: TGTGCCAGCAGTTCCCACCAGGGTATTGCCACAGATACGCAGTATTTT
cdr3_aa: CASSSHQGIATDTQYF

v_call: TRBV25-1
j_call: TRBJ2-1
cdr3_length: 16
clone_size: .
d_call: TRBD2
cdr3_nt: TGTGCCAGCAGTGAATCCGGGACTAGCAGATTCAATGAGCAGTTCTTC
cdr3_aa: CASSESGTSRFNEQFF

v_call: TRBV4-2
j_call: TRBJ2-2
cdr3_length: 16
clone_size: few
d_call: .
cdr3_nt: TGTGCCAGCAGCCAATCGACTAGTACGAACACCGGGGAGCTGTTTTTT
cdr3_aa: CASSQSTSTNTGELFF

v_call: TRBV7-9
j_call: TRBJ2-1
cdr3_length: 15
clone_size: few
d_call: .
cdr3_nt: TGTGCCAGCAGCCCCACTCACAGGGAGGGCAATGAGCAGTTCTTC
cdr3_aa: CASSPTHREGNEQFF

v_call: TRBV28
j_call: TRBJ1-5
cdr3_length: 14
clone_size: .
d_call: .
cdr3_nt: TGTGCCAGCAGCGATGACAGGTCCCATCAGCCCCAGCATTTT
cdr3_aa: CASSDDRSHQPQHF

v_call: TRBV7-9
j_call: TRBJ2-1
cdr3_length: 14
clone_size: .
d_call: TRBD2
cdr3_nt: TGTGCCAGCCGGGAGGGAGGGGGCTACAATGAGCAGTTCTTC
cdr3_aa: CASREGGGYNEQFF

v_call: TRBV2
j_call: TRBJ2-7
cdr3_length: 15
clone_size: .
d_call: .
cdr3_nt: TGTGCCAGCAGTGTCCCCGAAGGGGGCTCCTACGAGCAGTACTTC
cdr3_aa: CASSVPEGGSYEQYF

v_call: TRBV19
j_call: TRBJ2-7
cdr3_length: 14
clone_size: few
d_call: TRBD1
cdr3_nt: TGTGCCAGTAGTACCCCGGGACAGGCGTACGAGCAGTACTTC
cdr3_aa: CASSTPGQAYEQYF

v_call: TRBV28
j_call: TRBJ2-1
cdr3_length: 11
clone_size: few
d_call: .
cdr3_nt: TGTGCCAGCAGTCCGTACAATGAGCAGTTCTTC
cdr3_aa: CASSPYNEQFF

v_call: TRBV6-5
j_call: TRBJ2-7
cdr3_length: 13
clone_size: .
d_call: .
cdr3_nt: TGTGCCACCATAGACTTCACTTCCTACGAGCAGTACTTC
cdr3_aa: CATIDFTSYEQYF

v_call: TRBV18
j_call: TRBJ2-1
cdr3_length: 16
clone_size: .
d_call: TRBD2
cdr3_nt: TGTGCCAGCTCACCACCGAGCGGGATCTCCTACAATGAGCAGTTCTTC
cdr3_aa: CASSPPSGISYNEQFF

v_call: TRBV6-1
j_call: TRBJ2-7
cdr3_length: 15
clone_size: .
d_call: .
cdr3_nt: TGTGCCAGCAGAACATCCGGGACTTCCATCTACGAGCAGTACTTC
cdr3_aa: CASRTSGTSIYEQYF

v_call: TRBV6-4
j_call: TRBJ2-1
cdr3_length: 15
clone_size: .
d_call: TRBD2
cdr3_nt: TGTGCCAGCAGTCTGACTAGCGGGGGGGTAAATGAGCAGTTCTTC
cdr3_aa: CASSLTSGGVNEQFF

v_call: TRBV6-5
j_call: TRBJ2-3
cdr3_length: 14
clone_size: once
d_call: .
cdr3_nt: TGTGCCAGCAGTCACCCGACAAGCACAGATACGCAGTATTTT
cdr3_aa: CASSHPTSTDTQYF

v_call: TRBV6-4
j_call: TRBJ2-1
cdr3_length: 15
clone_size: .
d_call: TRBD2
cdr3_nt: TGTGCCAGCAGTGAGCTAGCGGATACCTCCAATGAGCAGTTCTTC
cdr3_aa: CASSELADTSNEQFF

v_call: TRBV27
j_call: TRBJ2-7
cdr3_length: 14
clone_size: few
d_call: TRBD2
cdr3_nt: TGTGCCAGCAGTTTTCCTAGCGGATACTACGAGCAGTACTTC
cdr3_aa: CASSFPSGYYEQYF

v_call: TRBV5-4
j_call: TRBJ2-7
cdr3_length: 15
clone_size: .
d_call: TRBD2
cdr3_nt: TGTGCCAGCAGCTATCCTAGCGGGAGTAACTACGAGCAGTACTTC
cdr3_aa: CASSYPSGSNYEQYF

v_call: TRBV7-9
j_call: TRBJ2-2
cdr3_length: 18
clone_size: once
d_call: TRBD2
cdr3_nt: TGTTCCAGCAGCAACGGACTAGCGGGGGGACCGAACACCGGGGAGCTGTTTTTT
cdr3_aa: CSSSNGLAGGPNTGELFF

v_call: TRBV27
j_call: TRBJ2-1
cdr3_length: 15
clone_size: .
d_call: .
cdr3_nt: TGTGCCAGCAGTCCCCTGACAGGCGGTGGCAATGAGCAGTTCTTC
cdr3_aa: CASSPLTGGGNEQFF

v_call: TRBV13
j_call: TRBJ2-7
cdr3_length: 15
clone_size: .
d_call: TRBD1
cdr3_nt: TGTGCCAGCAGCCTGAGACAGGGGGGAGGCTACGAGCAGTACTTC
cdr3_aa: CASSLRQGGGYEQYF

v_call: TRBV13
j_call: TRBJ2-4
cdr3_length: 17
clone_size: .
d_call: TRBD2
cdr3_nt: TGTGCCAGCAGCTCAGCGACTAGCGGGGGTGACAAAAACATTCAGTACTTC
cdr3_aa: CASSSATSGGDKNIQYF

v_call: TRBV18
j_call: TRBJ2-1
cdr3_length: 14
clone_size: few
d_call: TRBD1
cdr3_nt: TGTGCCAGCTCATCGACGGGACAGGGCAATGAGCAGTTCTTC
cdr3_aa: CASSSTGQGNEQFF

v_call: TRBV14
j_call: TRBJ2-5
cdr3_length: 14
clone_size: .
d_call: TRBD1
cdr3_nt: TGTGCCAGCAGCCAGGGCAGGGGGCTTGAGACCCAGTACTTC
cdr3_aa: CASSQGRGLETQYF